The 19 T cell receptor beta chains below were found in one sample sequenced in a study of ipilimumab plus nivolumab after autologous stem cell transplantation. This table comes from immunoSEQ multiplex PCR, and its TCRdb copy is limited to in-frame clones, with some not included. The sample includes some 16,000 clones, approximately 82% seen only once; the top ten take 20% to 25%. The source material was PBMCs, sampled in a trial of ipilimumab plus nivolumab as post-transplant consolidation. These receptors originate from a male donor with diffuse large B-cell lymphoma.

The chain joins TRBV27 to TRBJ2-7, with TRBD1 identical over 8 bases. Germline CDR1 MNHEY, CDR2 SMNVEV (reference sequence). The CDR3 has 16 residues. With 7 bases clipped from V and 0 bases from J, the junction kept 11 bases outside the gene matches. The CDR3 DNA is TGTGCCAGCACCCCCGGGTCAGGACAGGGCTCCTACGAGCAGTACTTC. It encodes CASTPGSGQGSYEQYF.

J is TRBJ2-2 and V is TRBV4-3; no clear D. V lost 0 bases and J 1 base, leaving 9 bases between the germline ends. Germline loops: CDR1 LGHNA, CDR2 YSLEER. The CDR3 consists of 16 residues. The CDR3 protein is CASSQEGDGNTGELFF. CDR3 nucleotide sequence: TGCGCCAGCAGCCAAGAGGGTGACGGGAACACCGGGGAGCTGTTTTTT.

The chain is built from TRBV25-1 and TRBJ2-1, with D possibly matching TRBD2 (5 bases). V was pared by 8 bases and J by 10 bases, with 18 bases between. CDR3 size: 13 residues. Germline V lookup: CDR1 MGHDK, CDR2 SYGVNS. The CDR3 protein is CASLTPGPGEQFF. The CDR3 region has the DNA TGTGCCAGCCTCACCCCTGGGCCGGGAGAGCAGTTCTTC.

The chain is built from TRBV15 and TRBJ1-1; D is unclear. The length of the CDR3 is 15 residues. Germline loops: CDR1 LNHNV, CDR2 YYDKDF (reference sequence). V was pared by 3 bases and J by 0 bases, with 11 bases between. CDR3 residues: CATSSFGGVNTEAFF. The DNA for the CDR3 is TGTGCCACCAGCAGCTTTGGTGGTGTGAACACTGAAGCTTTCTTT.

The gene calls are TRBV4-2 and TRBJ2-3; D ambiguous. The CDR3 consists of 15 residues. Germline CDR1 LGHNA, CDR2 YNFKEQ. V lost 1 base, J lost 2 bases, and 10 bases lay in between. In DNA, the CDR3 is TGTGCCAGCAGCCAAGGGTGGGTGATCACAGATACGCAGTATTTT. Translating it yields CASSQGWVITDTQYF.

Relative to its sample, this clone is medium-sized. V gene TRBV18 combines with J gene TRBJ2-7; possibly TRBD1 or TRBD2 for D (5 bases each). This CDR3 is 16 amino acids long. The germline V and J ends were trimmed by 2 bases and 9 bases, with 23 bases remaining between them. CDR1 and CDR2 (germline): KGHSH, LQKENI. CDR3 sequence: CASSPFRDELSWRQYF. CDR3 nucleotide sequence: TGTGCCAGCTCACCATTCCGGGACGAACTTTCGTGGCGGCAGTACTTC.

This clone was detected only once. The chain recombines TRBV7-2 with TRBJ2-3; 9 positions agree with TRBD2. The CDR3 has 15 residues. The germline V gene encodes CDR1 SGHTA and CDR2 FQGNSA. The V and J ends lost 5 bases and 10 bases, in that order; junction bases with no gene match: 13. CDR3 sequence: CASSQSGGPIHAQYF. The DNA of the CDR3 is TGTGCCAGCAGCCAAAGCGGGGGGCCAATTCATGCGCAGTATTTT.

J is TRBJ1-4 and V is TRBV19; no firm D call. The CDR3 has 14 amino acids. Deletions cut 6 bases from V and 0 bases from J, with 8 bases between. Germline loops: CDR1 LNHDA, CDR2 SQIVND (reference sequence). The CDR3 sequence is CASRGFATNEKLFF. DNA of the CDR3: TGTGCCAGTAGGGGGTTTGCAACTAATGAAAAACTGTTTTTT.

The genes are TRBV11-1 and TRBJ2-5; D might be TRBD1 (5 bases). Looked up from germline, CDR1 is SGHAT and CDR2 is FQDESV (reference sequence). V gave up 1 base and J gave up 1 base, with 7 bases separating them. CDR3 length: 14 residues. This chain's CDR3 is CASSLGQGQETQYF. The CDR3 DNA reads TGTGCCAGCAGCTTAGGGCAGGGCCAAGAGACCCAGTACTTC.

V is TRBV10-1 and J is TRBJ2-7, with D unresolved. The germline V gene encodes CDR1 WNHNN and CDR2 SYGVQD (reference sequence). V was pared by 4 bases and J by 3 bases, with 10 bases between. The CDR3 loop spans 13 amino acids. Written as DNA, the CDR3 is TGCGCCAGCAGTGGTTCCGTTTTCTACGAGCAGTACTTC. Translating it yields CASSGSVFYEQYF.

This rearrangement joins TRBV4-3 to TRBJ2-7; 8 bases agree with TRBD2. This CDR3 is built from 16 residues. CDR1 is LGHNA, CDR2 YSLEER, per germline. The V and J ends lost 0 bases and 3 bases, in that order; junction bases with no gene match: 7. The CDR3 DNA sequence: TGCGCCAGCAGCCAAGATACCGGGACTAGATACTACGAGCAGTACTTC. It encodes CASSQDTGTRYYEQYF.

The chain is built from TRBV30 and TRBJ2-2, with a weak D call TRBD1 (6 bases). Germline values: CDR1 GTSNPN, CDR2 SVGIG (reference sequence). V gave up 4 bases and J gave up 7 bases, with 13 bases separating them. CDR3 length: 13 amino acids. CDR3 sequence (DNA): TGTGCCTGGACCTCTGGACAGTACGGGGAGCTGTTTTTT. Encoded protein: CAWTSGQYGELFF.

The rearrangement joins TRBV4-3 to TRBJ2-7; possibly TRBD2 for D (5 bases). This CDR3 spans 15 amino acids. In germline, CDR1 is LGHNA, CDR2 YSLEER. The ends were cut back, 3 bases at V and 3 bases at J, with 15 bases in the middle. CDR3 nucleotide sequence: TGCGCCAGCAGCCAGCATGCCTTACGGGGCTACGAGCAGTACTTC. Its protein is CASSQHALRGYEQYF.

V and J are TRBV6-4 and TRBJ2-3, with D possibly matching TRBD2 (5 bases). The germline V and J ends were trimmed by 5 bases and 3 bases, with 9 bases remaining between them. CDR3 length: 13 amino acids. Germline V gene sequence: CDR1 MRHNA, CDR2 SNTAGT. The DNA of the CDR3 is TGTGCCAGCAGTACCACGGGGACAGATACGCAGTATTTT. This sequence encodes CASSTTGTDTQYF.

This chain joins TRBV2 and TRBJ1-6; TRBD1 matches at 9 bases. The CDR3 covers 15 residues. Germline assignment: CDR1 SNHLY and CDR2 FYNNEI. Trimming at V came to 5 bases and at J to 7 bases, leaving 6 bases not matched to a gene. CDR3 coding DNA: TGTGCCAGCAGTCGGGACAGGGCGAGAAATTCACCCCTCCACTTT. Protein sequence: CASSRDRARNSPLHF.

V and J are TRBV19 and TRBJ1-2, with D tentatively TRBD1 (5 bases). Germline lookup yields CDR1 LNHDA and CDR2 SQIVND (reference sequence). The CDR3 is made up of 14 amino acids. Trimming pared 5 bases from V and 0 bases from J, leaving 10 bases between. CDR3 DNA sequence: TGTGCCAGTAGTCCCGACAGAGCTAACTATGGCTACACCTTC. This codes for CASSPDRANYGYTF.

The CDR3 DNA reads TGTGCCAGCAGCTGGACTAGCGGGGGGGAATTAACAGATACGCAGTATTTT. Amino acid sequence: CASSWTSGGELTDTQYF. V gene TRBV7-2 combines with J gene TRBJ2-3; 15 bases agree with TRBD2. Unmatched junction bases numbered 5, after V lost 4 bases and J lost 3 bases. Germline values: CDR1 SGHTA, CDR2 FQGNSA. The CDR3 contains 17 residues.

CDR3 loop: CASSRGQGAVGELFF. The CDR3 DNA reads TGTGCCAGCAGCCGAGGACAGGGGGCGGTCGGGGAGCTGTTTTTT. This chain joins TRBV6-5 and TRBJ2-2; TRBD1 matches at 11 bases. The CDR3 consists of 15 residues. J gave up 7 bases and V 6 bases, and 7 bases lay outside the gene matches. Germline V lookup: CDR1 MNHEY, CDR2 SVGAGI.

This clone has only one observation. The genes are TRBV19 and TRBJ2-2, with D perhaps TRBD1 (6 bases). V was trimmed by 7 bases and J by 6 bases, leaving 21 bases between them. Looked up from germline, CDR1 is LNHDA and CDR2 is SQIVND (reference sequence). The CDR3 spans 16 residues. CDR3 DNA sequence: TGTGCCAGTATGGGGACACAGGCTCCCTCGCCCGGGGAGCTGTTTTTT. It encodes CASMGTQAPSPGELFF.